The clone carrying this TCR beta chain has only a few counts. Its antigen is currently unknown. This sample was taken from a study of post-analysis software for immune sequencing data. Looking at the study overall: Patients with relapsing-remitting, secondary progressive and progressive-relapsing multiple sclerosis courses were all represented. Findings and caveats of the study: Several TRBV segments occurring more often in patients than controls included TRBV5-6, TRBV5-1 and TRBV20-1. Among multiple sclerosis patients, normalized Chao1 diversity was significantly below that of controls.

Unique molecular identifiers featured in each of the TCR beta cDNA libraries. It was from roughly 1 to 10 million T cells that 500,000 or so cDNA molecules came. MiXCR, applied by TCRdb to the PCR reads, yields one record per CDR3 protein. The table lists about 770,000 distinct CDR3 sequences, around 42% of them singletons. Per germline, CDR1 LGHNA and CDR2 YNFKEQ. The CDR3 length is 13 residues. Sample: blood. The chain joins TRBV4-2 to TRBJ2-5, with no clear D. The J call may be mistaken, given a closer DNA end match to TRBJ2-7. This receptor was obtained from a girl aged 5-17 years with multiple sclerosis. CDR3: CASSQGDGYEQYF. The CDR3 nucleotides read TGTGCCAGCAGCCAAGGTGACGGTTACGAGCAGTACTTC.